This TCR beta chain stems from a study of PD-L1 blockade in urothelial cancer. The wider study: Typically, measured as a median, blood samples had about 140,000 T cells. Study results and caveats: Those with durable benefit had larger increases in tumor-associated blood clones at 3 weeks.

Between 1 and 8 samples, pretreatment and on-treatment, were given by each patient. Remarks on this clone: Its antigen is not identified.

Clones were read by immunoSEQ multiplex PCR, and TCRdb kept only the in-frame ones, dropping some. The repertoire holds tens of thousands of clones, with 88% as singletons. V shed 2 bases, J shed 5 bases, and the junction held 9 bases outside the gene matches. Germline V gives CDR1 MNHEY, CDR2 SMNVEV (reference sequence). The CDR3 is made up of 16 amino acids. The material sequenced was PBMCs, taken around atezolizumab (anti-PD-L1) treatment. V usage is TRBV27 and J usage is TRBJ2-7; 10 bases match TRBD1. The receptor was derived from a man aged 50-59 years with urothelial cancer. The CDR3, as DNA: TGTGCCAGCAGTTTAGGTGACCGGGACAGGGGCGACGAGCAGTACTTC. Translation: CASSLGDRDRGDEQYF.